One sample yielded the 26 T cell receptor beta chains listed below, sequenced in a study of shared clonotypes between healthy human individuals. Method: immunoSEQ multiplex PCR; TCRdb's copy keeps in-frame clones and lacks some. The sample consists of roughly 2.1 million clones, just over 90% of them appearing once. Naive CD8 cells comprised CD45RO-negative, CCR7-positively selected cells, excluding terminally differentiated effector memory CD45RA+ cells. Material for sequencing was naive CD8+ T cells from PBMCs. The receptors originated from a man aged 18 to 35 in good health. Some clones in this sample may be carry-over from other donors' samples.

Comment on this clone: Other nucleotide sequences in the sample specify the same CDR3. This sequence joins TRBV28 and TRBJ1-5; D is undetermined. This CDR3 is 13 amino acids long. The germline V gene has CDR1 MDHEN and CDR2 SYDVKM. Trimming stripped 6 bases from V and 1 base from J, with 7 bases between. CDR3 bases: TGTGCCAGCAGCTCCCCCAGCAATCAGCCCCAGCATTTT. Translation: CASSSPSNQPQHF.

The chain recombines TRBV28 with TRBJ2-7, with D tentatively TRBD2 (6 bases). The germline CDR1 and CDR2 sequences are MDHEN and SYDVKM. Trimming took 1 base from V and 0 from J, leaving 10 bases between them. The CDR3 has 15 residues. The CDR3 coding sequence is TGTGCCAGCAGTTTATTGGCGGGACGCTCCTACGAGCAGTACTTC. Translation gives CASSLLAGRSYEQYF. Together with reference TRBV28 and TRBJ2-7, the CDR3 gives the full variable domain: DVKVTQSSRYLVKRTGEKVFLECVQDMDHENMFWYRQDPGLGLRLIYFSYDVKMKEKGDIPEGYSVSREKKERFSLILESASTNQTSMYLCASSLLAGRSYEQYFGPGTRLTVT.

This clone occurred once. This chain joins TRBV7-9 and TRBJ2-1, with TRBD2 matching over 12 bases. The CDR3 has 15 amino acids. Losses at the gene ends were 5 bases for V and 9 bases for J; bases not matched to a gene: 8. Germline CDR1 reads SEHNR; CDR2 reads FQNEAQ (reference sequence). The CDR3 spells CASSGPSGRAGEQFF. CDR3 coding DNA: TGTGCCAGCAGCGGCCCTAGCGGGAGGGCCGGTGAGCAGTTCTTC.

The sample holds one count of this clone. This chain uses TRBV28 with TRBJ2-3; D is perhaps TRBD1 or TRBD2 (5 bases each). Germline lookup yields CDR1 MDHEN and CDR2 SYDVKM. There are 16 residues in the CDR3. The V end was cut by 3 bases, the J end by 6 bases, with 19 bases between. The CDR3 nucleotides read TGTGCCAGCAGTTTGCCGGGACCGGGAAATAGTGATACGCAGTATTTT. Its translation is CASSLPGPGNSDTQYF.

The J gene is TRBJ2-1, the V gene TRBV28; D is perhaps TRBD2 (6 bases). Trimming took off 2 bases at V and 9 bases at J, with 17 bases between the two ends. CDR1 is MDHEN and CDR2 is SYDVKM in the germline V gene. The CDR3 is 15 amino acids. The chain's CDR3 is CASSLASPLEGEQFF. CDR3 in DNA: TGTGCCAGCAGTTTAGCTAGCCCTCTGGAGGGTGAGCAGTTCTTC.

The chain combines TRBV28 with TRBJ2-7; TRBD2 matches at 9 bases. CDR1 and CDR2 from the germline V gene are MDHEN and SYDVKM. The ends lost 2 bases at V and 0 bases at J; junction bases unmatched: 2. This CDR3 comprises 15 residues. Here the CDR3 reads CASSLDSGSSYEQYF. CDR3 bases: TGTGCCAGCAGTTTAGATAGCGGGAGCTCCTACGAGCAGTACTTC. Filled out from reference TRBV28 and TRBJ2-7, the complete variable domain reads DVKVTQSSRYLVKRTGEKVFLECVQDMDHENMFWYRQDPGLGLRLIYFSYDVKMKEKGDIPEGYSVSREKKERFSLILESASTNQTSMYLCASSLDSGSSYEQYFGPGTRLTVT.

The rearrangement links TRBV28 to TRBJ2-3, with D uncertain. V lost 7 bases and J 14 bases, leaving 22 bases between the germline ends. Per germline, CDR1 MDHEN and CDR2 SYDVKM. This CDR3 region has 13 residues. DNA for the CDR3: TGTGCCAGCATGACCGGACGAGACGTTCTTCCGTATTTT. Translated: CASMTGRDVLPYF. Complete variable domain (other parts from reference TRBV28 and TRBJ2-3): DVKVTQSSRYLVKRTGEKVFLECVQDMDHENMFWYRQDPGLGLRLIYFSYDVKMKEKGDIPEGYSVSREKKERFSLILESASTNQTSMYLCASMTGRDVLPYFGPGTRLTVL.

The chain recombines TRBV10-3 with TRBJ2-7; possible D gene TRBD2, 6 bases. This CDR3 spans 14 amino acids. Germline loops: CDR1 ENHRY, CDR2 SYGVKD. The ends were cut back, 7 bases at V and 0 bases at J, with 13 bases in the middle. CDR3 coding DNA: TGTGCCATCAATCTGGGGGGTGCCTCCTACGAGCAGTACTTC. This codes for CAINLGGASYEQYF.

V and J are TRBV4-1 and TRBJ2-7; 8 bases agree with TRBD1. V trimming: 1 base; J trimming: 2 bases; junction bases outside the gene matches: 4. The length of the CDR3 is 15 residues. Germline lookup yields CDR1 MGHRA and CDR2 YSYEKL. Here the CDR3 DNA reads TGCGCCAGCAGCCAAGTAGGACAGGGTACCTACGAGCAGTACTTC. Encoded protein: CASSQVGQGTYEQYF.

V and J are TRBV11-2 and TRBJ2-7; D unresolved. This CDR3 is built from 13 residues. From germline, CDR1 is SGHAT and CDR2 FQNNGV. Trimming took 4 bases from V and 2 from J, leaving 9 bases between them. Here the CDR3 DNA reads TGTGCCAGCAGCTCCTCGGTAACCTACGAGCAGTACTTC. This translates into CASSSSVTYEQYF. The full variable domain, in which reference TRBV11-2 and TRBJ2-7 provide the parts outside the CDR3, is EAGVAQSPRYKIIEKRQSVAFWCNPISGHATLYWYQQILGQGPKLLIQFQNNGVVDDSQLPKDRFSAERLKGVDSTLKIQPAKLEDSAVYLCASSSSVTYEQYFGPGTRLTVT.

The chain links TRBV19 to TRBJ1-4, with 8 nucleotides matching TRBD1. V lost 4 bases to trimming and J lost 4 bases; unmatched junction nucleotides: 17. Germline CDR1 reads LNHDA; CDR2 reads SQIVND (reference sequence). CDR3 length: 19 amino acids. The CDR3 bases are TGTGCCAGTAGTACATTCTTCCTCGACAGGGGAGCATTTAATGAAAAACTGTTTTTT. It specifies CASSTFFLDRGAFNEKLFF.

Regarding this clone: Other DNA sequences in the same sample also yield this CDR3. The V call is TRBV6-1, the J call TRBJ2-7; D is unresolved. Trimming cost V 2 bases and J 4 bases, with 9 bases left between them. The CDR3 is made up of 13 amino acids. CDR1 is MNHNS, CDR2 SASEGT, per germline. The CDR3 is CASSERAVYEQYF. As DNA, the CDR3 is TGTGCCAGCAGTGAACGGGCGGTTTACGAGCAGTACTTC.

Only one count was recorded for this clone. The rearrangement uses TRBV21-1 and TRBJ1-4. TRBV21-1 corresponds to a pseudogene. CDR3 length: 15 amino acids. The CDR3 bases are TGTGCCAGCAGCAAAAACCGGGGCACTAATGAAAAACTGTTTTTT. Its translation is CASSKNRGTNEKLFF.

CDR3: CASVGTDEQFF. As DNA, the CDR3 is TGTGCCAGCGTAGGAACAGATGAGCAGTTCTTC. The chain carries TRBV2 and TRBJ2-1; no firm D call. CDR1 and CDR2 from the germline V gene are SNHLY and FYNNEI. V was clipped by 8 bases and J by 8 bases, with 10 bases between them. This CDR3 has 11 amino acids.

The chain has TRBV25-1 and TRBJ2-7; 8 bases line up with TRBD2. The CDR3 covers 13 residues. With V trimmed by 9 bases and J by 0 bases, 4 bases remained unmatched. The V gene's germline CDR1 is MGHDK and CDR2 SYGVNS. The chain's CDR3 is CASSGVISYEQYF. The CDR3 DNA is TGTGCCAGTAGCGGGGTGATCTCCTACGAGCAGTACTTC.

J is TRBJ2-2 and V is TRBV27, with 12 bases lining up with TRBD2. J was trimmed by 6 bases and V by 6 bases; bases with no gene match: 5. This CDR3 has 15 residues. Germline V lookup: CDR1 MNHEY, CDR2 SMNVEV (reference sequence). CDR3 sequence reads: CASRILAGGAGELFF. In nucleotides, the CDR3 is TGTGCCAGCAGAATACTAGCGGGAGGCGCCGGGGAGCTGTTTTTT.

This chain joins TRBV5-8 and TRBJ1-5; 7 nucleotides agree with TRBD1. CDR1 and CDR2 from the germline V gene are SGHTS and YDEGEE. V lost 4 bases, J lost 4 bases, and 8 bases stayed unmatched. The CDR3 is 15 amino acids. CDR3 nucleotide sequence: TGTGCCAGCAGCGTTTGGGACAGCGGTAATCAGCCCCAGCATTTT. This sequence encodes CASSVWDSGNQPQHF.

The rearrangement uses TRBV18 and TRBJ2-1, with 10 nucleotides matching TRBD1. Germline loops: CDR1 KGHSH, CDR2 LQKENI. This CDR3 is 16 amino acids long. The ends lost 3 bases at V and 6 bases at J; junction bases unmatched: 8. DNA of the CDR3: TGTGCCAGCTCACCCGCCGAAGGGACAGGGGTCAATGAGCAGTTCTTC. Amino acids: CASSPAEGTGVNEQFF.

The chain has TRBV4-2 and TRBJ2-1; 9 bases map to TRBD1. Germline V CDR1 and CDR2: LGHNA, YNFKEQ. CDR3 length: 18 amino acids. V was pared by 1 base and J by 2 bases, with 9 bases of the junction left unmatched. The CDR3 is CASSQGFNRGRPYNEQFF. In DNA, the CDR3 is TGTGCCAGCAGCCAAGGTTTTAACAGGGGGCGCCCCTACAATGAGCAGTTCTTC.

The J gene is TRBJ2-3, the V gene TRBV27; TRBD2 agrees at 14 bases. The junction had 7 bases not matched to a gene; V was cut back by 8 bases and J by 6 bases. Germline loops: CDR1 MNHEY, CDR2 SMNVEV (reference sequence). This CDR3 is built from 15 residues. CDR3 nucleotides: TGTGCCAGCCGACTAGCGGGAGGGCTTAGCGATACGCAGTATTTT. Translation: CASRLAGGLSDTQYF.

V usage is TRBV5-1 and J usage is TRBJ2-1; 11 bases line up with TRBD2. CDR3 size: 15 residues. The junction had 6 bases not matched to a gene; V was cut back by 3 bases and J by 7 bases. Germline CDR1 reads SGHRS; CDR2 reads YFSETQ. CDR3 sequence reads: CASSSIAGGQNEQFF. The CDR3 DNA sequence: TGCGCCAGCAGCTCGATAGCGGGAGGGCAAAATGAGCAGTTCTTC.

The chain combines TRBV28 with TRBJ2-4, with D possibly called TRBD1 or TRBD2 (7 bases each). Trimming stripped 6 bases from V and 2 bases from J, with 14 bases between. Germline loops: CDR1 MDHEN, CDR2 SYDVKM. The CDR3 has 15 residues. CDR3 in amino acids: CASRGGGLTKNIQYF. CDR3 sequence (DNA): TGTGCCAGCAGGGGAGGGGGCTTAACCAAAAACATTCAGTACTTC.

J is TRBJ2-7 and V is TRBV4-3, with D perhaps matching TRBD2 (6 bases). The V and J ends lost 1 base and 6 bases respectively, with 16 bases between them. This CDR3 comprises 15 residues. Germline V lookup: CDR1 LGHNA, CDR2 YSLEER. CDR3 in amino acids: CASSQGIGGTAEQYF. CDR3 DNA: TGCGCCAGCAGCCAAGGAATTGGCGGGACGGCCGAGCAGTACTTC.

As for this clone: This sample also contains other DNA sequences that code for the same CDR3. This sequence joins TRBV15 and TRBJ1-5; D is possibly TRBD1 (5 bases). Germline V CDR1 and CDR2: LNHNV, YYDKDF (reference sequence). The CDR3 covers 15 residues. V lost 1 base and J lost 2, with 9 bases in between. Written as DNA, the CDR3 is TGTGCCACCAGCAGAGTGAGGGGCGGCAATCAGCCCCAGCATTTT. Protein product: CATSRVRGGNQPQHF.

This chain joins TRBV15 and TRBJ2-3; 8 positions match TRBD2. The CDR3 has 17 amino acids. The junction had 7 bases not matched to a gene; V was cut back by 0 bases and J by 2 bases. Germline V lookup: CDR1 LNHNV, CDR2 YYDKDF (reference sequence). In nucleotides, the CDR3 is TGTGCCACCAGCAGAGAACAAACTAGCGGACACACAGATACGCAGTATTTT. This translates into CATSREQTSGHTDTQYF.

The table lists this clone with a few counts. The rearrangement links TRBV28 to TRBJ1-1; D is unresolved. This CDR3 has 10 amino acids. Germline V lookup: CDR1 MDHEN, CDR2 SYDVKM. V lost 5 bases and J 6 bases, leaving 4 bases between the germline ends. CDR3: CASSQAEAFF. The CDR3 region has the DNA TGTGCCAGCAGTCAAGCTGAAGCTTTCTTT.